Listed here are 10 T cell receptor beta chains from one sample, sequenced in a study of technical replicates of blood from a few donors. Produced via immunoSEQ multiplex PCR; TCRdb's table is partial and in-frame only. The repertoire holds about 76,000 clones, around 85% seen once, with roughly 4.8% in the top ten. The material sequenced was PBMCs. The receptors shown here come from a human donor in good health. Some clones in this sample may be carry-over from other donors' samples.

The chain carries TRBV6-5 and TRBJ2-3; possible D gene TRBD1, 6 bases. CDR1 and CDR2 from the germline V gene are MNHEY and SVGAGI. V lost 0 bases, J lost 7 bases, and 14 bases lay in between. The CDR3 consists of 15 residues. CDR3 DNA: TGTGCCAGCAGTTACTCGGTATCAGGGGCCTATACGCAGTATTTT. Protein sequence: CASSYSVSGAYTQYF.

CDR3 loop: CASSYRDSEQFF. CDR3 nucleotides: TGTGCCAGCAGCTATCGGGATAGTGAGCAGTTCTTC. V usage is TRBV13 and J usage is TRBJ2-1, with D perhaps matching TRBD2 (5 bases). Germline V lookup: CDR1 PRHDT, CDR2 FYEKMQ (reference sequence). The CDR3 sequence is 12 residues long. V was clipped by 4 bases and J by 9 bases, with 10 bases between them.

The J gene is TRBJ2-5, the V gene TRBV19, with D unresolved. Germline V gene data show CDR1 as LNHDA and CDR2 as SQIVND (reference sequence). There are 17 residues in the CDR3. V was clipped by 5 bases and J by 7 bases, with 26 bases between them. In nucleotides, the CDR3 is TGTGCCAGTAGTTCCTTGACGGTGGCAGGTAACCGTGCGACCCAGTACTTC. It is translated as CASSSLTVAGNRATQYF.

This clone was seen only a few times. This sequence joins TRBV19 and TRBJ2-1; 12 positions agree with TRBD2. Trimming at V came to 8 bases and at J to 4 bases, leaving 9 bases not matched to a gene. From germline, CDR1 is LNHDA and CDR2 SQIVND (reference sequence). The CDR3 covers 16 residues. CDR3 loop: CASASLTSGRYNEQFF. In DNA, the CDR3 is TGTGCCAGTGCTTCTCTAACTAGCGGGAGGTACAATGAGCAGTTCTTC.

The genes are TRBV6-6 and TRBJ2-7; 8 nucleotides agree with TRBD1. Germline V gives CDR1 MNHNY, CDR2 SVGAGI (reference sequence). CDR3 length equals 12 residues. The J segment lost 6 bases and the V segment lost 8 bases, leaving 6 bases of the junction unmatched. CDR3 nucleotide sequence: TGTGCCAGCGCGACGGACAGGGCCGAGCAGTACTTC. This codes for CASATDRAEQYF.

The CDR3 DNA reads TGTGCCAGCAGTGGAGGGACACTAGCGGGATATTATGGTGATGAGCAGTTCTTC. It specifies CASSGGTLAGYYGDEQFF. This sequence joins TRBV6-1 and TRBJ2-1; TRBD2 matches 10 bases. The germline CDR1 and CDR2 sequences are MNHNS and SASEGT. V gave up 4 bases and J gave up 8 bases; unmatched junction bases: 17. The CDR3 loop spans 18 amino acids.

This clone occurred once. The CDR3 loop is CASSLQGFNEQFF. The CDR3 coding sequence is TGTGCCAGCAGCTTACAGGGTTTCAATGAGCAGTTCTTC. The chain has TRBV5-4 and TRBJ2-1; D might be TRBD1 (6 bases). Looked up from germline, CDR1 is SGHNT and CDR2 is YYREEE (reference sequence). V dropped 2 bases and J dropped 6 bases, with 9 bases sitting between them. This CDR3 has 13 residues.

The chain has TRBV13 and TRBJ1-4, with D possibly being TRBD1 (6 bases). The germline V gene has CDR1 PRHDT and CDR2 FYEKMQ (reference sequence). Trimming left V 1 base short and J 2 bases short, with 11 bases between. CDR3 length: 16 amino acids. CDR3 region: CASSLEGETTNEKLFF. CDR3 DNA: TGTGCCAGCAGCTTAGAGGGGGAGACCACTAATGAAAAACTGTTTTTT.

V gene TRBV7-9 combines with J gene TRBJ1-1; the D is unclear. CDR1 and CDR2 from the germline V gene are SEHNR and FQNEAQ (reference sequence). The V and J ends lost 7 bases and 3 bases respectively, with 27 bases between them. The CDR3 consists of 18 residues. CDR3 residues: CASNCLYAVSTPYTEAFF. CDR3 sequence (DNA): TGTGCCAGCAATTGTCTGTATGCGGTATCAACCCCCTACACTGAAGCTTTCTTT. The full variable domain, rest sourced from reference TRBV7-9 and TRBJ1-1, is DTGVSQNPRHKITKRGQNVTFRCDPISEHNRLYWYRQTLGQGPEFLTYFQNEAQLEKSRLLSDRFSAERPKGSFSTLEIQRTEQGDSAMYLCASNCLYAVSTPYTEAFFGQGTRLTVV.

This clone was seen many times. The rearrangement links TRBV9 to TRBJ1-1, with 7 nucleotides matching TRBD1. V lost 5 bases to trimming and J lost 4 bases; unmatched junction nucleotides: 5. The CDR3 contains 13 residues. Germline V gene lookup returns CDR1 SGDLS and CDR2 YYNGEE. The CDR3 sequence is CASSRGGVTEAFF. CDR3 nucleotide sequence: TGTGCCAGCAGTCGAGGGGGCGTCACTGAAGCTTTCTTT.